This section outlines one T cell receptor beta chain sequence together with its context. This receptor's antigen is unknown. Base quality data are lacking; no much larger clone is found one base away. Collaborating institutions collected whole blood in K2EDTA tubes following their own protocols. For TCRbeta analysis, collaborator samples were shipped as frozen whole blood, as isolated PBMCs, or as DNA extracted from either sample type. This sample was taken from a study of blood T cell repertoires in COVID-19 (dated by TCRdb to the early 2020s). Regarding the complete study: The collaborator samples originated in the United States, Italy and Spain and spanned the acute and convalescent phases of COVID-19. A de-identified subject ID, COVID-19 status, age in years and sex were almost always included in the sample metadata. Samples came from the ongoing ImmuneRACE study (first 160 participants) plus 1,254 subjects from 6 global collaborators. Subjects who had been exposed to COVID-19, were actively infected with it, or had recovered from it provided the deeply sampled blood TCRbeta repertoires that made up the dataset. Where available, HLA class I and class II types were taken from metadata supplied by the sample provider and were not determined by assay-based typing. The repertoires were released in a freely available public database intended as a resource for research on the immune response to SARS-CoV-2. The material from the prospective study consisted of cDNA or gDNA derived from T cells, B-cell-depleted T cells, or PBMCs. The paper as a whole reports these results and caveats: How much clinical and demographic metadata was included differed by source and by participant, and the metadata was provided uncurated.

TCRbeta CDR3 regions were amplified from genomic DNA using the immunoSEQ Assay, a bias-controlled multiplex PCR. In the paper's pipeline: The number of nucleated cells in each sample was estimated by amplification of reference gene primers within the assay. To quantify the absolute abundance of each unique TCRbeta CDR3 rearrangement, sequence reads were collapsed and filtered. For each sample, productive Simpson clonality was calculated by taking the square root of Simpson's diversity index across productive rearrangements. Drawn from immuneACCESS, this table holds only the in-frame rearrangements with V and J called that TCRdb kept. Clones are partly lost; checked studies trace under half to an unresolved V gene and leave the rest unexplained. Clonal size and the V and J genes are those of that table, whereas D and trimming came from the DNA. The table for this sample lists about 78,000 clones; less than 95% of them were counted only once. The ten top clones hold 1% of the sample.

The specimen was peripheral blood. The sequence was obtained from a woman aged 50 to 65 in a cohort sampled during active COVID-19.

The CDR3 corresponds to CASSNPAIGEQYF. The nucleotides read TGTGCCAGCAGCAACCCCGCGATCGGCGAGCAGTACTTC. The chain is assembled from TRBV6-5 and TRBJ2-7; the D gene assignment is ambiguous. The CDR3 runs 13 residues from the cysteine to the phenylalanine. Just CDR3 DNA is preserved here, 39 bases in frame from base 1. Trimming at the junction amounts to 6 bases on V and 6 bases on J, and the germline ends lie 15 bases apart. Sequences MNHEY (CDR1) and SVGAGI (CDR2) are obtained from the germline V gene.